This T cell receptor (beta chain) was identified in a study of cytomegalovirus exposure and HLA in healthy donors. Study-wide points: Researchers reported from a later analysis that most CMV-associated TCR beta chains appeared HLA-restricted. When analyzed later, the rates of TCR association showed variation by HLA locus, with DRB1 the most and HLA-C the fewest.

The primer mix had 60 Vbeta and 13 Jbeta primers. TCRdb keeps only in-frame clones here, not all; method: immunoSEQ multiplex PCR. In the table there are 150,000 or so clones, approximately 71% of which are singletons. V shed 8 bases and J shed 1 base, with 14 bases lying between them. The CDR3 extends over 14 amino acids. The germline CDR1 and CDR2 sequences are SNHLY and FYNNEI. Concerning this clone: Its cognate antigen is unknown.

The specimen sequenced was PBMCs. This clonotype originated in a woman in her thirties or forties in good health and CMV-seropositive. The chain couples TRBV2 to TRBJ1-1; D not certain. For the CDR3, the DNA is TGTGCCAGCCTCCCGGCGGGTGGGAACACTGAAGCTTTCTTT. It encodes CASLPAGGNTEAFF.